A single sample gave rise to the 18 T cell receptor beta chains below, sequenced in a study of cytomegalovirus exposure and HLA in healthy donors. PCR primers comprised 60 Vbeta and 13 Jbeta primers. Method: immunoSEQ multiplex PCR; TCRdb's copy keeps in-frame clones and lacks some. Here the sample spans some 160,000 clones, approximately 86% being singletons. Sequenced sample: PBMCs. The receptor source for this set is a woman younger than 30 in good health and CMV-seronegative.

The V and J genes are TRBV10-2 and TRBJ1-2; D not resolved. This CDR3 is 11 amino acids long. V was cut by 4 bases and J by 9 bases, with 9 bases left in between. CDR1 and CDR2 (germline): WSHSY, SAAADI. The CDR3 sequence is CASSGEGSYTF. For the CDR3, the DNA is TGCGCCAGCAGTGGGGAGGGAAGCTACACCTTC.

The CDR3, as DNA: TGCGCCAGCAGCTTGGGGGCGGGGCCCTCCTACAATGAGCAGTTCTTC. This gives the protein CASSLGAGPSYNEQFF. The chain joins TRBV5-1 to TRBJ2-1, with D perhaps TRBD2 (6 bases). Germline V gene sequence: CDR1 SGHRS, CDR2 YFSETQ. V gave up 0 bases and J gave up 0 bases, with 10 bases separating them. The CDR3 length is 16 residues.

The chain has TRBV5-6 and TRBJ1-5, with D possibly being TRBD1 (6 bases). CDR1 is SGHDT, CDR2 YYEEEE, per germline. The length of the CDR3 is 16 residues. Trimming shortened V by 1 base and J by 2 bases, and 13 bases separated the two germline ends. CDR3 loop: CASSLFGGAGNQPQHF. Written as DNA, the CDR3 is TGTGCCAGCAGCTTGTTTGGGGGCGCGGGCAATCAGCCCCAGCATTTT.

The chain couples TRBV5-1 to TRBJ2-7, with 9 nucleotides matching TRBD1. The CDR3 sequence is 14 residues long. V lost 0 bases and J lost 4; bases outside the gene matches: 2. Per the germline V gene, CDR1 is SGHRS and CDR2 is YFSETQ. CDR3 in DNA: TGCGCCAGCAGCTTGGACAGGGGGCATTACGAGCAGTACTTC. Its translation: CASSLDRGHYEQYF.

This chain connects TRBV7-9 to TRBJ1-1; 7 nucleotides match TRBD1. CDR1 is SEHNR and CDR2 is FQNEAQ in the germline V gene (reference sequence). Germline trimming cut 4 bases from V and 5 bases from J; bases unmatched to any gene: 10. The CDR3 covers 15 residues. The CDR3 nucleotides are TGTGCCAGCAGCTCAACGCGACAGGGAGTAACTGAAGCTTTCTTT. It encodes CASSSTRQGVTEAFF. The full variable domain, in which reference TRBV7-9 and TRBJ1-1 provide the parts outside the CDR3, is DTGVSQNPRHKITKRGQNVTFRCDPISEHNRLYWYRQTLGQGPEFLTYFQNEAQLEKSRLLSDRFSAERPKGSFSTLEIQRTEQGDSAMYLCASSSTRQGVTEAFFGQGTRLTVV.

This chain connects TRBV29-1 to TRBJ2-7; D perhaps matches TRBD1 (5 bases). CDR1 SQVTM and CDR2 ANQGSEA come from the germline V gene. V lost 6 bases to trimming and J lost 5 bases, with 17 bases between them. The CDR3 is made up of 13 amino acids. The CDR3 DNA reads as TGCAGCGTGGGAACCGGTAGGGGCGACGAGCAGTACTTC. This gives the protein CSVGTGRGDEQYF.

The CDR3 nucleotides are TGTGCCAGCAGCCTCGGGACAGATCGCACAGATACGCAGTATTTT. Its translation: CASSLGTDRTDTQYF. The chain has TRBV4-2 and TRBJ2-3; 7 bases are shared with TRBD1. The germline V gene encodes CDR1 LGHNA and CDR2 YNFKEQ. CDR3 length: 15 amino acids. V dropped 4 bases and J dropped 1; count of bases not matched to a gene: 5.

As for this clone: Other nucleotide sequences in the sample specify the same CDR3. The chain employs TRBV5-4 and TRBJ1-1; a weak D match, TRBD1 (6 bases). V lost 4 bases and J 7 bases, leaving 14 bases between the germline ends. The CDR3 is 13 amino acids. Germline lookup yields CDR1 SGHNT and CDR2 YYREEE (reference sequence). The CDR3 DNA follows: TGTGCCAGCAGCCCCGGGGGGCCAGTTGAAGCTTTCTTT. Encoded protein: CASSPGGPVEAFF.

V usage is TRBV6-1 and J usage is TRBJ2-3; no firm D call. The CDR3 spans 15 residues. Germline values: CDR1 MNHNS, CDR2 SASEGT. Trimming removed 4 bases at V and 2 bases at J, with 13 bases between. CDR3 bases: TGTGCCAGCAGTGGTGTGGGCCGAACCACAGATACGCAGTATTTT. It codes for CASSGVGRTTDTQYF.

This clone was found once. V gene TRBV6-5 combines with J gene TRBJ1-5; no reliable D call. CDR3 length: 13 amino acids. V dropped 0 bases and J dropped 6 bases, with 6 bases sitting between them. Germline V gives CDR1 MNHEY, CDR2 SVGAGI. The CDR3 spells CASSYSMAQPQHF. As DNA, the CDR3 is TGTGCCAGCAGTTACTCGATGGCTCAGCCCCAGCATTTT.

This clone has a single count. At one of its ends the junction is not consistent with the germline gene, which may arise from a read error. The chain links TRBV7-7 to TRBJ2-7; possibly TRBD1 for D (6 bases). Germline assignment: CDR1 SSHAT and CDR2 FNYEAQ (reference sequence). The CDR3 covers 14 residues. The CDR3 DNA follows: TGTGCTAGCAGCCAATTCAGGGGCTCGGACGAGCAGTACTTC. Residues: CASSQFRGSDEQYF.

The CDR3, as DNA: TGTGCCAGCAGCTTTACGGGTTACACAGATACGCAGTATTTT. Translated, it gives CASSFTGYTDTQYF. The chain links TRBV11-2 to TRBJ2-3; D uncertain. The CDR3 contains 14 residues. Between the trimmed V and J ends, which lost 3 bases and 2 bases, there was a span of 9 bases. Germline assignment: CDR1 SGHAT and CDR2 FQNNGV.

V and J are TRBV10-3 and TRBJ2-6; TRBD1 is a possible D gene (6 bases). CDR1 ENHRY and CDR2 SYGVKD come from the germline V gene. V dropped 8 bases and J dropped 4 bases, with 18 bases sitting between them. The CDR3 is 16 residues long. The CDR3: CAIHGQGLPGANVLTF. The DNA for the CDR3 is TGTGCCATCCACGGGCAGGGGCTTCCCGGGGCCAACGTCCTGACTTTC.

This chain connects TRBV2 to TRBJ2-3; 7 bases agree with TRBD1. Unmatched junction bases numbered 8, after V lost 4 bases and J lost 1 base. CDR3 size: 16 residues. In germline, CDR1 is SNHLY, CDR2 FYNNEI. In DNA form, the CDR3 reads TGTGCCAGCAGTGGCCAGACAGGGAAGGGCACAGATACGCAGTATTTT. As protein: CASSGQTGKGTDTQYF.

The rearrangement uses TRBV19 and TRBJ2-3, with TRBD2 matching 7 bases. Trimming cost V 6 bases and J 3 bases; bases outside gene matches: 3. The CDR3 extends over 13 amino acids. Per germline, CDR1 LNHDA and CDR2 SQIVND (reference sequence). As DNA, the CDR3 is TGTGCCAGTAGACAGCGGGGAACAGATACGCAGTATTTT. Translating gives CASRQRGTDTQYF. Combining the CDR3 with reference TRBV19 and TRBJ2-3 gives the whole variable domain DGGITQSPKYLFRKEGQNVTLSCEQNLNHDAMYWYRQDPGQGLRLIYYSQIVNDFQKGDIAEGYSVSREKKESFPLTVTSAQKNPTAFYLCASRQRGTDTQYFGPGTRLTVL.

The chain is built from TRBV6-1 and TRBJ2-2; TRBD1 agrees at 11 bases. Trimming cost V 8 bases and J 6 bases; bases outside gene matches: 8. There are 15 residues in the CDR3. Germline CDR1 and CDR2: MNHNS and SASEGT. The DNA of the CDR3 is TGTGCCAGCCCCGCGGGACAGGGGGAGGCCGGGGAGCTGTTTTTT. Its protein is CASPAGQGEAGELFF.

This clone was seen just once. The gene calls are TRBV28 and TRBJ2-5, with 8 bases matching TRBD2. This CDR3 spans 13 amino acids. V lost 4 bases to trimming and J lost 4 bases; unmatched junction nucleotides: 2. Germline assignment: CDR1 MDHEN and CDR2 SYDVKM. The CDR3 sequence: CASSSGGAETQYF. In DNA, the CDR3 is TGTGCCAGCAGTTCCGGGGGGGCAGAGACCCAGTACTTC.

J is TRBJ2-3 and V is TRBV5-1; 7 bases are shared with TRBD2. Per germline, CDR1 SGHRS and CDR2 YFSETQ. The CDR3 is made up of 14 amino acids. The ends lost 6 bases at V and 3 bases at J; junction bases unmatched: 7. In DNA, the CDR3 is TGCGCCAGCAAAAACGGGGGGTTGACAGATACGCAGTATTTT. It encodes CASKNGGLTDTQYF.